The 2 T cell receptor delta chains reported below all come from one sample, sequenced in a study of intestinal T cells in coeliac disease. For each case, the template was genomic DNA from ten approximately 5-µm formalin-fixed paraffin-embedded scrolls. TCRdb reprocessed the multiplex PCR reads through CATT. The top ten hold around three fifths of the sample, which has around 290 delta-chain clones, 51% seen once. Source material: a duodenal biopsy. The source is a human donor who served as a control with a normal duodenal biopsy, not a healthy volunteer.

On this clone itself: With only one base between it and a far larger clone, this is likely a read error. The chain uses TRDV1 and TRDJ1, with D possibly being TRDD2 or TRDD3 (5 bases each). The CDR3 is 17 residues long. The germline CDR1 and CDR2 sequences are TSWWSYY and QGS. CDR3 bases: TGTGCTCTTGGGGAGTTTCCTCCAGGTGGGGTCACCCATAAACTCATCTTT. It translates to CALGEFPPGGVTHKLIF.

The genes are TRDV3 and TRDJ1; 9 positions match TRDD3. The V gene end was trimmed by 3 bases and the J gene end by 7 bases; junction bases not matched to a gene: 18. Germline V lookup: CDR1 TVYSNPD, CDR2 GDNSRS (reference sequence). This CDR3 contains 16 residues. CDR3 in amino acids: CAFLHPYWGTPLKLIF. CDR3 nucleotides: TGTGCCTTCCTCCACCCGTACTGGGGGACACCTCTTAAACTCATCTTT.